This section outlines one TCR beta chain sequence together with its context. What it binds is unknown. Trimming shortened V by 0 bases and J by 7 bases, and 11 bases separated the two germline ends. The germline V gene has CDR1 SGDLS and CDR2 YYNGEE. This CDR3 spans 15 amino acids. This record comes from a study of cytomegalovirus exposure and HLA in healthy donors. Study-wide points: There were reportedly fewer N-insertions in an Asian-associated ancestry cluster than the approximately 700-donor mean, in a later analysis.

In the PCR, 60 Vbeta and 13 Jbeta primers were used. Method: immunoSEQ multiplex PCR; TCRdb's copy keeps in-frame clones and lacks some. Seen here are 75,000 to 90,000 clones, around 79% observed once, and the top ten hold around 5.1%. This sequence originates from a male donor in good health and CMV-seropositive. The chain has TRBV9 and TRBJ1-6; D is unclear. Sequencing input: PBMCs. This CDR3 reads CASSVGWAGNSPLHF. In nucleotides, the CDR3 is TGTGCCAGCAGCGTAGGATGGGCTGGGAATTCACCCCTCCACTTT.